One sample yielded the 30 T cell receptor beta chains listed below, sequenced in a study of T cells in Graves' hyperthyroidism and ophthalmopathy. Using RNA transcripts as the source, TCR beta CDR3 regions were amplified. The TCR CDR3 was amplified in a first-round RT-PCR using the HTBI primer set. MiXCR, applied by TCRdb to the multiplex PCR reads, yields one record per CDR3 protein. The data show approximately 630,000 distinct CDR3 sequences, with about a sixth seen just once and less than 4.5% held by the top ten. What was sequenced was blood. Receptor source: a woman between 25 and 40 years old with Graves' hyperthyroidism.

The chain uses TRBV12-3 or TRBV12-4 and TRBJ1-3, with 7 bases aligning to TRBD1. V lost 3 bases to trimming and J lost 6 bases; unmatched junction nucleotides: 8. The CDR3 runs 15 residues. The CDR3 DNA follows: TGTGCCAGCAGTTTGAGGACAGGTCAGATAAACACCATATATTTT. It codes for CASSLRTGQINTIYF.

This clonotype was picked up a small number of times. The V gene is TRBV20-1, the J gene TRBJ2-3; 9 bases line up with TRBD1. V lost 6 bases to trimming and J lost 4 bases; unmatched junction nucleotides: 11. Germline-derived CDR1 and CDR2 are DFQATT and SNEGSKA (reference sequence). This CDR3 has 15 amino acids. CDR3 loop: CSATTGTGLADTQYF. For the CDR3, the DNA is TGCAGTGCCACCACCGGGACAGGGCTAGCAGATACGCAGTATTTT.

This clonotype was seen repeatedly, ten times or more. The rearrangement joins TRBV7-3 to TRBJ2-5; 11 bases are shared with TRBD1. Germline-derived CDR1 and CDR2 are SGHTA and FQGTGA. The CDR3 contains 16 residues. The V and J ends lost 4 bases and 5 bases, in that order; junction bases with no gene match: 9. CDR3 residues: CASSSSGTGGLETQYF. The CDR3 region has the DNA TGTGCCAGCAGCTCATCCGGGACAGGGGGATTGGAGACCCAGTACTTC.

To note about this clonotype: A much larger clone differs from this one at a single base, so this may be a read error. The rearrangement uses TRBV3-1 and TRBJ1-1; a weak D match, TRBD1 (5 bases). This CDR3 contains 16 residues. V shed 5 bases and J shed 1 base, with 17 bases lying between them. Germline V gene data show CDR1 as LGHDT and CDR2 as YNNKEL (reference sequence). CDR3 residues: CASSYLDKLKNTEAFF. The CDR3 coding sequence is TGTGCCAGCAGCTACCTGGACAAGTTGAAGAACACTGAAGCTTTCTTT.

This clonotype occurred many times. This chain uses TRBV2 with TRBJ2-1; D is unclear. Per germline, CDR1 SNHLY and CDR2 FYNNEI. This CDR3 comprises 16 residues. The germline V and J ends were trimmed by 2 bases and 0 bases, with 11 bases remaining between them. The CDR3 sequence: CASSELPPASYNEQFF. CDR3 in DNA: TGTGCCAGCAGTGAACTCCCGCCGGCCTCCTACAATGAGCAGTTCTTC.

This clonotype has ten or more counts. The chain links TRBV13 to TRBJ2-7, with D tentatively TRBD1 (6 bases). Trimming stripped 4 bases from V and 2 bases from J, with 18 bases between. Per the germline V gene, CDR1 is PRHDT and CDR2 is FYEKMQ (reference sequence). CDR3 length equals 16 residues. The CDR3 region has the DNA TGTGCCAGCAGCTCCCGCCGGGACATAGAAACCTACGAGCAGTACTTC. Translating gives CASSSRRDIETYEQYF.

This clonotype was observed a few times. The chain is built from TRBV13 and TRBJ2-7; a possible D gene is TRBD2 (6 bases). V was trimmed by 5 bases and J by 1 base, leaving 12 bases between them. This CDR3 region has 14 residues. The germline gives CDR1 PRHDT, CDR2 FYEKMQ (reference sequence). This chain's CDR3 is CASSGGIGSYEQYF. In DNA, the CDR3 is TGTGCCAGCAGCGGCGGGATAGGGTCCTACGAGCAGTACTTC.

The sample holds a few counts of this clonotype. The V call is TRBV9, the J call TRBJ2-1; 10 bases are a match to TRBD1. Germline lookup yields CDR1 SGDLS and CDR2 YYNGEE. V lost 3 bases to trimming and J lost 4 bases; unmatched junction nucleotides: 7. The CDR3 contains 16 residues. In DNA, the CDR3 is TGTGCCAGCAGCGCGACAGGGGGCTGGGTTTACAATGAGCAGTTCTTC. Protein: CASSATGGWVYNEQFF.

V is TRBV6-1 and J is TRBJ2-1; 8 bases are a match to TRBD2. This CDR3 region has 14 residues. Unmatched junction bases numbered 11, after V lost 7 bases and J lost 9 bases. Germline values: CDR1 MNHNS, CDR2 SASEGT. CDR3 residues: CASIRSGGGGEQFF. CDR3 nucleotides: TGTGCCAGCATCAGATCGGGAGGGGGGGGTGAGCAGTTCTTC.

This clonotype was seen at least ten times. J is TRBJ1-2 and V is TRBV15, with no clear D. This CDR3 has 13 residues. Looked up from germline, CDR1 is LNHNV and CDR2 is YYDKDF (reference sequence). The V gene lost 1 base and the J gene lost 8 bases, with 11 bases spanning the gap. In DNA, the CDR3 is TGTGCCACCAGCAGAGGAGATGTATGGGGCTACACCTTC. Translating gives CATSRGDVWGYTF.

The chain links TRBV7-6 to TRBJ2-1; D ambiguous. There are 19 residues in the CDR3. The V gene lost 0 bases and the J gene lost 1 base, with 19 bases spanning the gap. Germline CDR1 and CDR2: SGHVS and FNYEAQ. The CDR3 sequence: CASSLALIPEKLSYNEQFF. The CDR3 DNA reads as TGTGCCAGCAGCTTAGCGCTCATACCCGAGAAGTTGTCCTACAATGAGCAGTTCTTC.

This clonotype came up many times. The CDR3 here is CASSLAWTSGNNEQFF. CDR3 bases: TGTGCCAGCAGCCTTGCTTGGACTAGCGGGAACAATGAGCAGTTCTTC. V gene TRBV5-5 combines with J gene TRBJ2-1; 12 bases line up with TRBD2. CDR1 is SGHKS, CDR2 YYEKEE, per germline (reference sequence). With V trimmed by 4 bases and J by 5 bases, 7 bases remained unmatched. The CDR3 runs to 16 residues.

This chain connects TRBV11-2 to TRBJ2-1; 7 bases are a match to TRBD2. Germline CDR1 SGHAT, CDR2 FQNNGV. The CDR3 totals 18 residues. The V gene end was trimmed by 4 bases and the J gene end by 1 base; junction bases not matched to a gene: 13. CDR3 DNA sequence: TGTGCCAGCAGCTCAGGAGGGCTAGCGGCTTTGTCCTACAATGAGCAGTTCTTC. Translated: CASSSGGLAALSYNEQFF.

The CDR3 reads CASSDGTGRVYGNQPQHF. The CDR3 DNA reads TGTGCCAGCAGCGACGGGACAGGGAGGGTATATGGCAATCAGCCCCAGCATTTT. The genes are TRBV5-5 and TRBJ1-5; TRBD1 matches at 9 bases. V shed 4 bases and J 2 bases; nucleotides not matched to a gene: 13. CDR3 size: 18 residues. The germline V gene encodes CDR1 SGHKS and CDR2 YYEKEE (reference sequence).

About this clonotype itself: A read error is possible here, since a much larger clone lies one base away. This rearrangement joins TRBV18 to TRBJ2-5; D is undetermined. Germline CDR1 reads KGHSH; CDR2 reads LQKENI. The CDR3 covers 14 residues. CDR3 sequence: CAGSPPARRETQYF. In nucleotides, the CDR3 is TGTGCCGGCTCACCACCTGCACGGCGAGAGACCCAGTACTTC.

This clonotype has a handful of counts. V usage is TRBV28 and J usage is TRBJ1-6, with TRBD1 matching 8 bases. Germline CDR1 MDHEN, CDR2 SYDVKM. The J segment lost 8 bases and the V segment lost 6 bases, leaving 12 bases of the junction unmatched. CDR3 length: 16 amino acids. The CDR3 sequence is CASRPGTGMIYSPLHF. The CDR3 DNA reads TGTGCCAGCAGACCCGGGACAGGAATGATATATTCACCCCTCCACTTT.

The chain uses TRBV27 and TRBJ2-7; TRBD1 agrees at 11 bases. V lost 8 bases and J lost 4; bases outside the gene matches: 7. The CDR3 spans 14 residues. CDR1 and CDR2 from the germline V gene are MNHEY and SMNVEV (reference sequence). DNA for the CDR3: TGTGCCAGCGGTTGGACAGGGGGCTCTTACGAGCAGTACTTC. It translates to CASGWTGGSYEQYF.

In its sample, this clonotype was seen a few times. The chain combines TRBV2 with TRBJ2-2; the D gene could be TRBD1 or TRBD2 (5 bases each). CDR3 size: 14 residues. Germline loops: CDR1 SNHLY, CDR2 FYNNEI. Trimming cost V 5 bases and J 4 bases, with 11 bases left between them. CDR3 in DNA: TGTGCCAGCAGTTCGGGGCTTATCACCGGGGAGCTGTTTTTT. Protein: CASSSGLITGELFF.

There are many counts of this clonotype. This chain's CDR3 is CASSFGGGRENYEQYF. The CDR3 region has the DNA TGTGCCAGCAGTTTTGGGGGGGGCAGGGAGAACTACGAGCAGTACTTC. The chain combines TRBV12-3 or TRBV12-4 with TRBJ2-7, with D possibly TRBD2 on 7 matching bases. The CDR3 has 16 residues. The V end was cut by 3 bases, the J end by 3 bases, with 18 bases between.

The rearrangement uses TRBV28 and TRBJ2-5, with 14 bases that match TRBD2. The junction had 19 bases not matched to a gene; V was cut back by 5 bases and J by 2 bases. The CDR3 extends over 21 amino acids. The V gene's germline CDR1 is MDHEN and CDR2 SYDVKM. CDR3 amino acids: CASSPGTSGSRAFAGQETQYF. The CDR3 DNA reads as TGTGCCAGCAGTCCAGGGACTAGCGGGAGTCGGGCTTTCGCGGGGCAAGAGACCCAGTACTTC. The entire variable domain, with the rest obtained from reference TRBV28 and TRBJ2-5, is as follows: DVKVTQSSRYLVKRTGEKVFLECVQDMDHENMFWYRQDPGLGLRLIYFSYDVKMKEKGDIPEGYSVSREKKERFSLILESASTNQTSMYLCASSPGTSGSRAFAGQETQYFGPGTRLLVL.

This clonotype was seen ten or more times. The chain uses TRBV11-2 and TRBJ2-7; D might be TRBD1 or TRBD2, each matching 5 bases. This CDR3 is 15 amino acids long. Trimming stripped 1 base from V and 1 base from J, with 11 bases between. Germline V gene data show CDR1 as SGHAT and CDR2 as FQNNGV. CDR3 DNA sequence: TGTGCCAGCAGCTTAGCCTTGGGGGAGTCCTACGAGCAGTACTTC. Its protein product is CASSLALGESYEQYF.

The rearrangement uses TRBV6-9 and TRBJ1-1; D is possibly TRBD1 (5 bases). The V end lost 3 bases, the J end lost 4 bases, and 15 bases lay between the germline ends. The CDR3 covers 15 residues. The germline gives CDR1 MNHGY, CDR2 SVAAGI. CDR3 amino acids: CASSYARGGTTEAFF. Written as DNA, the CDR3 is TGTGCCAGCAGTTACGCCCGTGGGGGGACCACTGAAGCTTTCTTT.

The chain recombines TRBV6-4 with TRBJ2-6; no clear D. The V gene lost 0 bases and the J gene lost 1 base, with 4 bases spanning the gap. Germline V gene sequence: CDR1 MRHNA, CDR2 SNTAGT. CDR3 length equals 15 residues. CDR3 sequence (DNA): TGTGCCAGCAGTGACTCACATTCTGGGGCCAACGTCCTGACTTTC. Amino acids: CASSDSHSGANVLTF.

This clonotype was picked up a small number of times. This chain uses TRBV28 with TRBJ2-3; TRBD2 matches at 11 bases. The ends lost 4 bases at V and 4 bases at J; junction bases unmatched: 16. The CDR3 has 19 amino acids. CDR1 MDHEN and CDR2 SYDVKM come from the germline V gene. CDR3 nucleotides: TGTGCCAGCAGTTCGCCCAGGGGTATAGCGGGAGGGCCCCCAGATACGCAGTATTTT. This gives the protein CASSSPRGIAGGPPDTQYF.

The chain has TRBV6-1 and TRBJ1-1; 10 bases map to TRBD1. CDR1 and CDR2 (germline): MNHNS, SASEGT. This CDR3 is built from 16 residues. J lost 2 bases, V lost 6 bases, and 9 bases had no gene match. CDR3 DNA: TGTGCCAGCAGCCATCTTCGGACAGGGGGAAACACTGAAGCTTTCTTT. It specifies CASSHLRTGGNTEAFF.

This clonotype came up a few times. The chain recombines TRBV20-1 with TRBJ2-7; D remains ambiguous. The CDR3 is 13 residues long. The V end was cut by 0 bases, the J end by 6 bases, with 12 bases between. From germline, CDR1 is DFQATT and CDR2 SNEGSKA (reference sequence). CDR3 coding DNA: TGCAGTGCTAGAGATTTGTGGGCAGTCGAGCAGTACTTC. It translates to CSARDLWAVEQYF.

This clonotype was seen a handful of times. V is TRBV11-2 and J is TRBJ2-1; D unresolved. The CDR3 is made up of 18 amino acids. The V gene's germline CDR1 is SGHAT and CDR2 FQNNGV. The germline V and J ends were trimmed by 0 bases and 4 bases, with 19 bases remaining between them. CDR3 residues: CASSLDLMGGKMYNEQFF. The DNA of the CDR3 is TGTGCCAGCAGCTTAGACCTCATGGGCGGTAAAATGTACAATGAGCAGTTCTTC.

This clonotype has ten or more counts. This chain joins TRBV6-1 and TRBJ2-7, with TRBD2 matching 10 bases. CDR1 and CDR2 (germline): MNHNS, SASEGT. Germline trimming cut 6 bases from V and 5 bases from J; bases unmatched to any gene: 10. The CDR3 is made up of 15 amino acids. The CDR3 nucleotides are TGTGCCAGCAGAACCCAGCGGGAGGGCCGCAACGAGCAGTACTTC. The encoded protein is CASRTQREGRNEQYF.

This clonotype was detected only a few times. The chain joins TRBV5-6 to TRBJ2-3, with 7 positions matching TRBD1. Germline trimming cut 5 bases from V and 6 bases from J; bases unmatched to any gene: 18. Germline CDR1 reads SGHDT; CDR2 reads YYEEEE. CDR3 length: 17 residues. The CDR3 sequence is CASSLRGRVGKRDTQYF. CDR3 DNA: TGTGCCAGCAGTCTGAGGGGGCGAGTGGGGAAGAGGGATACGCAGTATTTT.

This clonotype was detected many times. This chain's CDR3 is CASSRSGGRTNYGYTF. The CDR3 coding sequence is TGTGCCAGCAGTCGGAGCGGGGGGAGAACTAACTATGGCTACACCTTC. The chain couples TRBV2 to TRBJ1-2; possibly TRBD1 for D (5 bases). This CDR3 has 16 residues. V was shortened by 5 bases and J by 0 bases, with 16 bases between the two germline ends. The germline CDR1 and CDR2 sequences are SNHLY and FYNNEI.